This T cell receptor (beta chain) stems from a study of tumor-infiltrating lymphocytes in primary liver carcinoma. Background on the study: The cohort consisted of patients whose primary liver carcinoma was surgically resected. About 3.5 to 8 million productive TCRbeta reads were obtained from the samples, with similar numbers across tissue types.

Extraction also yielded germline DNA, while blood RNA was obtained from unsorted whole blood. The authors collected roughly 4.1 milliliters of peripheral blood before surgery. With respect to this clonotype: This is likely a read error, given that the CDR3 carries no conserved phenylalanine or tryptophan at its end.

The CDR3 has 15 amino acids. Trimming took 11 bases from V and 6 from J; bases not matched to a gene: 12. CDR1 MNHNS and CDR2 SASEGT come from the germline V gene. From approximately 490 ng total RNA, TCR beta cDNA was generated with a primer in the constant region. Generation of the TCR beta libraries relied on three nested multiplex PCR rounds using slightly modified ARM-PCR. It was with TRBV1-TRBV30 forward primers and a C-beta reverse primer that the first two PCR rounds were run, at around 11 cycles each. From the multiplex PCR reads, TCRdb called clonotypes with MiXCR, one entry per CDR3 protein. There are some 180,000 distinct CDR3 sequences in the sample; about 60% occur only once, and 65% to 80% lies in the top ten.

The J gene is TRBJ2-1, the V gene TRBV6-1; 11 nucleotides agree with TRBD2. This TCR derives from a middle-aged man with primary liver carcinoma and hepatitis B virus infection. The specimen was peripheral blood. The CDR3 loop reads CAGNVGLAEFNEQFL. The CDR3 region has the DNA TGTGCCGGCAACGTGGGACTAGCGGAATTCAATGAGCAGTTCCTC.